This TCR beta chain was observed in a study of blood T cell repertoires in COVID-19. About the study: Samples taken during acute and convalescent COVID-19 were collected in the United States, Italy and Spain. The cDNA or gDNA used as material had been derived from T cells, B-cell-depleted T cells, or PBMCs.

As processed by the authors: Reference gene primer amplification yielded estimated nucleated cell counts. Here immunoSEQ multiplex PCR was the method, and the copy in TCRdb shows in-frame clones only, minus some. Clone size and the V and J calls come from that table; the DNA yielded D and trimming. The sample shows tens of thousands of clones, 84% of them seen only once. Sequenced sample: peripheral blood. The TCR sequence derives from a man aged 65-85 years with acute or convalescent COVID-19.

The CDR3 sequence is CASSQDASGGLLNTQYF. The CDR3 DNA is TGCGCCAGCAGCCAGGACGCTAGCGGGGGCCTTCTTAATACGCAGTATTTT. The chain combines TRBV4-1 with TRBJ2-3, with 10 nucleotides matching TRBD2. With V trimmed by 3 bases and J by 7 bases, 13 bases remained unmatched. This CDR3 is built from 17 residues. CDR1 is MGHRA and CDR2 is YSYEKL in the germline V gene.